The clone carrying this TCR beta chain was seen more than once but under ten times. Antigen: not known. These data belong to a study of human T cells and chemical hapten exposure. The study, taken as a whole, reports: Sensitizing with DPC caused no change in TCRs above 1 in 1000 frequency.

This CDR3 has 15 residues. Regarding time point: pre-sensitization, week 0. Treatment described: therapeutic diphenylcyclopropenone sensitization with weekly scalp DPC. RNA extraction used unfractionated whole blood as the source of total RNA. Each CDR3 protein is one row after TCRdb ran MiXCR on the RACE reads. The sample shows some 200,000 distinct CDR3 sequences, around 30% of them seen only once. This TCR derives from a woman aged 30 to 39 with alopecia areata. Some clones in this sample may be carry-over from other donors' samples. This chain joins TRBV21-1 and TRBJ2-1; the table names TRBD2, a call not compared with the DNA. TRBV21-1 is noted as a pseudogene. The sequencing here drew on whole blood, taken in connection with sensitization to the hapten diphenylcyclopropenone (DPC). The CDR3 coding sequence is TGTGCCAGCACCCTAGCGGGGGCGACCTTCGAGGAGCAGTTCTTC. It specifies CASTLAGATFEEQFF.